A single T cell receptor beta chain is shown here with its context. Per germline, CDR1 SGHRS and CDR2 YFSETQ. Losses at the gene ends were 4 bases for V and 3 bases for J; bases not matched to a gene: 3. The CDR3 contains 15 residues. The data were produced by immunoSEQ multiplex PCR, yet TCRdb's version contains in-frame clones alone and is incomplete. This sample has 75,000 to 95,000 clones, with around 87% found just once. This sample was taken from a study of OX40 agonist ivuxolimab in advanced cancers. V and J are TRBV5-1 and TRBJ2-1; 11 bases agree with TRBD1. The clonotype originates from an adult with an advanced solid tumor such as melanoma, head and neck, liver or kidney cancer. This specimen consisted of CD4+ or CD8+ T cells sorted from blood, obtained in a trial of the OX40 agonist ivuxolimab. CDR3 amino acids: CASSPGQGGYNEQFF. CDR3 bases: TGCGCCAGCAGCCCGGGACAGGGGGGCTACAATGAGCAGTTCTTC.